This entry lists 23 T cell receptor beta chains sequenced from one sample in a study of lymphopenia after photon versus proton radiotherapy. Sequencing used immunoSEQ multiplex PCR; TCRdb keeps in-frame clones, though not all of them. The sample has about 26,000 clones, approximately 85% seen once. Sequenced material: peripheral blood, taken from a patient treated with photon-based radiotherapy. All receptors derive from a man in his thirties or forties with gastric cancer.

The V call is TRBV6-5, the J call TRBJ1-2; D is ambiguous. Between the trimmed V and J ends, which lost 5 bases and 4 bases, there was a span of 8 bases. Germline lookup yields CDR1 MNHEY and CDR2 SVGAGI. The CDR3 is 12 amino acids. In DNA form, the CDR3 reads TGTGCCAGCAGTACCCGGGCCTATGGCTACACCTTC. Protein sequence: CASSTRAYGYTF.

The CDR3 reads CASEQLVASPNEQFF. CDR3 sequence (DNA): TGTGCCAGCGAGCAATTGGTAGCTTCCCCCAATGAGCAGTTCTTC. The rearrangement joins TRBV2 to TRBJ2-1; D not resolved. V dropped 8 bases and J dropped 6 bases, with 20 bases sitting between them. Per the germline V gene, CDR1 is SNHLY and CDR2 is FYNNEI. The CDR3 length is 15 residues.

The chain links TRBV10-3 to TRBJ1-4, with D hard to call. The CDR3 runs 14 residues. Germline CDR1 is ENHRY and CDR2 is SYGVKD. Trimming shortened V by 11 bases and J by 7 bases, and 20 bases separated the two germline ends. This chain's CDR3 is CASGRPEGSEKLFF. For the CDR3, the DNA is TGTGCCTCCGGCCGCCCGGAAGGGTCTGAAAAACTGTTTTTT.

This clone came up once. V is TRBV5-4 and J is TRBJ2-2, with D tentatively TRBD1 (5 bases). The germline CDR1 and CDR2 sequences are SGHNT and YYREEE (reference sequence). The ends were cut back, 1 base at V and 6 bases at J, with 10 bases in the middle. The CDR3 is 14 residues long. CDR3 nucleotide sequence: TGTGCCAGCAGCTTGAAAACAGGCCCCGGGGAGCTGTTTTTT. Translated: CASSLKTGPGELFF.

CDR3 nucleotide sequence: TGCGCCAGCAGCCAGGAGAACTATGGCTACACCTTC. Protein sequence: CASSQENYGYTF. The genes are TRBV4-3 and TRBJ1-2; the D is unclear. V was trimmed by 3 bases and J by 2 bases, leaving 4 bases between them. Germline lookup yields CDR1 LGHNA and CDR2 YSLEER. The length of the CDR3 is 12 residues.

The rearrangement joins TRBV18 to TRBJ2-3, with unresolved D. The CDR3 is 16 residues long. V gave up 4 bases and J gave up 3 bases, with 17 bases separating them. Germline V lookup: CDR1 KGHSH, CDR2 LQKENI. The CDR3: CASSRFKRSETDTQYF. The CDR3 nucleotides read TGTGCCAGCTCACGGTTTAAGCGATCGGAAACAGATACGCAGTATTTT.

The gene calls are TRBV11-2 and TRBJ2-2; unclear D gene. Trimming shortened V by 7 bases and J by 8 bases, and 17 bases separated the two germline ends. Germline assignment: CDR1 SGHAT and CDR2 FQNNGV. The CDR3 sequence is 14 residues long. In DNA, the CDR3 is TGTGCCAGCACCCTCCAGGTCCTCGAGGGGGAGCTGTTTTTT. Translating gives CASTLQVLEGELFF.

The chain carries TRBV2 and TRBJ2-1; TRBD1 or TRBD2 may be the D gene (5 bases each). Per the germline V gene, CDR1 is SNHLY and CDR2 is FYNNEI. This CDR3 has 16 residues. Trimming removed 6 bases from V and 0 bases from J, with 15 bases in between. CDR3 DNA sequence: TGTGCCAGCAGGGTCCCACCGGGGACCTCCTACAATGAGCAGTTCTTC. This sequence encodes CASRVPPGTSYNEQFF.

The genes are TRBV28 and TRBJ2-1; no firm D call. The CDR3 has 15 residues. V gave up 5 bases and J gave up 4 bases, with 15 bases separating them. CDR1 MDHEN and CDR2 SYDVKM come from the germline V gene. CDR3 amino acids: CASSPNGRVYNEQFF. The CDR3 DNA reads as TGTGCCAGCAGTCCCAATGGGCGAGTTTACAATGAGCAGTTCTTC.

V gene TRBV18 combines with J gene TRBJ1-3; 7 bases line up with TRBD1. This CDR3 spans 20 amino acids. The V gene's germline CDR1 is KGHSH and CDR2 LQKENI. Germline trimming cut 2 bases from V and 0 bases from J; bases unmatched to any gene: 16. CDR3 sequence: CASSPYIARDSYSSGNTIYF. The CDR3 DNA reads as TGTGCCAGCTCACCATATATCGCCCGGGACAGCTATTCCTCTGGAAACACCATATATTTT.

This clone was seen a handful of times. The chain has TRBV6-5 and TRBJ1-3, with D hard to call. Trimming shortened V by 10 bases and J by 1 base, and 8 bases separated the two germline ends. CDR3 size: 12 residues. The V gene's germline CDR1 is MNHEY and CDR2 SVGAGI. CDR3 sequence reads: CATSQSGNTIYF. As DNA, the CDR3 is TGTGCCACCAGCCAATCTGGAAACACCATATATTTT.

This clone came up a few times. This chain links TRBV6-5 with TRBJ1-1; TRBD1 is a possible D gene (5 bases). Germline CDR1 is MNHEY and CDR2 is SVGAGI. The CDR3 length is 15 residues. Trimming took 2 bases from V and 0 from J, leaving 10 bases between them. The CDR3 bases are TGTGCCAGCAGTTACAGGGGTGGGATGAACACTGAAGCTTTCTTT. Translating it yields CASSYRGGMNTEAFF.

This chain joins TRBV27 and TRBJ2-5; 7 bases are a match to TRBD2. J gave up 4 bases and V 6 bases, and 5 bases lay outside the gene matches. Germline CDR1 and CDR2: MNHEY and SMNVEV (reference sequence). This CDR3 spans 13 amino acids. This chain's CDR3 is CASSFGLVETQYF. CDR3 nucleotide sequence: TGTGCCAGCAGCTTCGGACTAGTAGAGACCCAGTACTTC.

The rearrangement joins TRBV23-1 to TRBJ1-4; D ambiguous. TRBV23-1 is filed as an ORF, its function uncertain. The CDR3 contains 14 residues. The V end lost 8 bases, the J end lost 0 bases, and 10 bases lay between the germline ends. The CDR3 sequence is CASRQVATNEKLFF. CDR3 bases: TGCGCCAGCCGCCAGGTTGCAACTAATGAAAAACTGTTTTTT.

The chain employs TRBV19 and TRBJ2-3; maybe TRBD2 (6 bases). V gave up 3 bases and J gave up 1 base, with 14 bases separating them. The germline CDR1 and CDR2 sequences are LNHDA and SQIVND (reference sequence). This CDR3 has 16 amino acids. The CDR3 region is CASSIGASAGTDTQYF. CDR3 nucleotide sequence: TGTGCCAGTAGTATCGGGGCTAGCGCGGGCACAGATACGCAGTATTTT.

The chain uses TRBV25-1 and TRBJ1-4; D is perhaps TRBD1 (6 bases). The CDR3 is made up of 15 amino acids. Trimming shortened V by 1 base and J by 8 bases, and 14 bases separated the two germline ends. Germline V gene data show CDR1 as MGHDK and CDR2 as SYGVNS. CDR3 sequence reads: CASSEWGGVQEKLFF. The CDR3, as DNA: TGTGCCAGCAGTGAATGGGGGGGCGTTCAGGAAAAACTGTTTTTT. Filled out from reference TRBV25-1 and TRBJ1-4, the complete variable domain reads EADIYQTPRYLVIGTGKKITLECSQTMGHDKMYWYQQDPGMELHLIHYSYGVNSTEKGDLSSESTVSRIRTEHFPLTLESARPSHTSQYLCASSEWGGVQEKLFFGSGTQLSVL.

The chain has TRBV2 and TRBJ1-5; 7 positions agree with TRBD1. Germline V lookup: CDR1 SNHLY, CDR2 FYNNEI. With V trimmed by 4 bases and J by 4 bases, 1 base remained unmatched. The CDR3 loop spans 13 amino acids. The CDR3 loop is CASSGQGNQPQHF. The CDR3 nucleotides read TGTGCCAGCAGTGGACAGGGAAATCAGCCCCAGCATTTT.

V is TRBV4-1 and J is TRBJ2-3, with D unresolved. The CDR3 spans 16 residues. The V gene's germline CDR1 is MGHRA and CDR2 YSYEKL. Between the trimmed V and J ends, which lost 0 bases and 6 bases, there was a span of 16 bases. This CDR3 is CASSQDVLLMADTQYF. In nucleotides, the CDR3 is TGCGCCAGCAGCCAAGATGTCCTGCTGATGGCCGATACGCAGTATTTT.

With regard to this clone: The sample carries other DNA sequences with the same CDR3. The J gene is TRBJ1-6, the V gene TRBV27; D not certain. The V gene lost 2 bases and the J gene lost 5 bases, with 4 bases spanning the gap. This CDR3 has 13 amino acids. Germline V gene sequence: CDR1 MNHEY, CDR2 SMNVEV (reference sequence). The CDR3 region has the DNA TGTGCCAGCAGTTTAAGACATAATTCACCCCTCCACTTT. Protein: CASSLRHNSPLHF.

The CDR3 nucleotides are TGTGCCAGCAGCTTAGGTTCCGGGGCCTCTGGAAACACCATATATTTT. Translating it yields CASSLGSGASGNTIYF. The rearrangement uses TRBV7-2 and TRBJ1-3; possibly TRBD1 for D (5 bases). This CDR3 has 16 amino acids. V lost 1 base to trimming and J lost 0 bases, with 10 bases between them. CDR1 is SGHTA, CDR2 FQGNSA, per germline. The full variable domain, its missing parts supplied by reference TRBV7-2 and TRBJ1-3, is GAGVSQSPSNKVTEKGKDVELRCDPISGHTALYWYRQSLGQGLEFLIYFQGNSAPDKSGLPSDRFSAERTGGSVSTLTIQRTQQEDSAVYLCASSLGSGASGNTIYFGEGSWLTVV.

The chain couples TRBV7-9 to TRBJ2-7, with 8 bases identical to TRBD1. V shed 3 bases and J 9 bases; nucleotides not matched to a gene: 7. The germline gives CDR1 SEHNR, CDR2 FQNEAQ (reference sequence). The CDR3 runs 13 residues. The CDR3 nucleotides read TGTGCCAGCAGCTTCCAGGGGGCGCAGGGGCAGTACTTC. Residues: CASSFQGAQGQYF. The variable domain in full, with the rest retrieved from reference TRBV7-9 and TRBJ2-7, is DTGVSQNPRHKITKRGQNVTFRCDPISEHNRLYWYRQTLGQGPEFLTYFQNEAQLEKSRLLSDRFSAERPKGSFSTLEIQRTEQGDSAMYLCASSFQGAQGQYFGPGTRLTVT.

The rearrangement links TRBV5-1 to TRBJ2-7, with D perhaps TRBD1 (6 bases). Germline CDR1 and CDR2: SGHRS and YFSETQ. V dropped 4 bases and J dropped 4 bases, with 15 bases sitting between them. The CDR3 runs 14 residues. CDR3 protein: CASSRWNQGYEQYF. The DNA for the CDR3 is TGCGCCAGCAGCCGCTGGAACCAGGGGTACGAGCAGTACTTC.

The rearrangement links TRBV4-3 to TRBJ1-1, with D perhaps matching TRBD1 (5 bases). The CDR3 extends over 15 amino acids. Germline CDR1 LGHNA, CDR2 YSLEER. With 8 bases removed from V and 1 base from J, the gap between germline ends came to 17 bases. This CDR3 reads CASSPGTASNTEAFF. CDR3 bases: TGCGCCAGCTCCCCCGGGACGGCGTCGAACACTGAAGCTTTCTTT.